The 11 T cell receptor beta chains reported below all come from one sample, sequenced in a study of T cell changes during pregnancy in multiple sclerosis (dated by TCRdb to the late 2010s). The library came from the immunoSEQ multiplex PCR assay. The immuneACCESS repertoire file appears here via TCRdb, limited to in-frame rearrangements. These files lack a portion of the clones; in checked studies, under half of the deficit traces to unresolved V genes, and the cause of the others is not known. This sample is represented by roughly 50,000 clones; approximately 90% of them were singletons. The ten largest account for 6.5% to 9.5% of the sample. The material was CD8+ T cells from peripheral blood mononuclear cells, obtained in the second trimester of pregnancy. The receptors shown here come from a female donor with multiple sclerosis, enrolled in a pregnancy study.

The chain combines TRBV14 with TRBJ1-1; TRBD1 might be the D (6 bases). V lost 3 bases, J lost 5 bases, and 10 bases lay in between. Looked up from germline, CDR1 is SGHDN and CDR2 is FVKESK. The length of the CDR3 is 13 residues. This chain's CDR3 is CASSHVDRTEAFF. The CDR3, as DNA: TGTGCCAGCAGCCATGTAGACAGGACTGAAGCTTTCTTT.

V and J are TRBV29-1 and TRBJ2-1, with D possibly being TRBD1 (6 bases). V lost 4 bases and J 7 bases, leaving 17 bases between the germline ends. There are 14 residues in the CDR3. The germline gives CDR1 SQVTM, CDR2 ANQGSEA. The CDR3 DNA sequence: TGCAGCGTTGGGGGGACATTCTCAGCGAATGAGCAGTTCTTC. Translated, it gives CSVGGTFSANEQFF.

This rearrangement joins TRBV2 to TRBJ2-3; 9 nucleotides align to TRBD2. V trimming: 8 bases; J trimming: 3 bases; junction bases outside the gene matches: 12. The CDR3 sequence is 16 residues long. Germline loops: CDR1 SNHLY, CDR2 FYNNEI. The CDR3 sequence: CASYNGAGGSTDTQYF. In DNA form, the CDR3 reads TGTGCCAGCTATAACGGGGCGGGGGGGTCAACAGATACGCAGTATTTT.

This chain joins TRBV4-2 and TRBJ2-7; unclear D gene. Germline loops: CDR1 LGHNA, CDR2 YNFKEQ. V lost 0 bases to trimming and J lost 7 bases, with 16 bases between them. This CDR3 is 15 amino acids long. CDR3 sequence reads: CASSQDGSHSREQYF. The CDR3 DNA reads TGTGCCAGCAGCCAAGATGGTTCTCATTCGAGGGAGCAGTACTTC.

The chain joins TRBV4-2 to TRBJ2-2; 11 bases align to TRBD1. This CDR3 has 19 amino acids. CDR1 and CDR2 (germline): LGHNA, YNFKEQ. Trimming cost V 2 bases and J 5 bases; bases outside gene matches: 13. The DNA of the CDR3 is TGTGCCAGCAGCCAACAACCGGGACAGGGGGGCTTTGGGACCGGGGAGCTGTTTTTT. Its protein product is CASSQQPGQGGFGTGELFF.

The DNA for the CDR3 is TGCGCCAGCAGCCCCGGGACTAGCAACGATGAGCAGTTCTTC. Protein product: CASSPGTSNDEQFF. This chain joins TRBV4-1 and TRBJ2-1, with 9 bases that match TRBD2. The CDR3 spans 14 residues. Germline CDR1 reads MGHRA; CDR2 reads YSYEKL. With 4 bases clipped from V and 8 bases from J, the junction kept 6 bases outside the gene matches.

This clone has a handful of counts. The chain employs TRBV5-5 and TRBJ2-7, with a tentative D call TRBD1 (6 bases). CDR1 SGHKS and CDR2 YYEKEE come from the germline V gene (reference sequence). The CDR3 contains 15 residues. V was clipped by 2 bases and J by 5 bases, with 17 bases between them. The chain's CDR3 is CASSFTGLGLDEQYF. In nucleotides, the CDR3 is TGTGCCAGCAGCTTCACAGGGTTAGGCCTGGACGAGCAGTACTTC.

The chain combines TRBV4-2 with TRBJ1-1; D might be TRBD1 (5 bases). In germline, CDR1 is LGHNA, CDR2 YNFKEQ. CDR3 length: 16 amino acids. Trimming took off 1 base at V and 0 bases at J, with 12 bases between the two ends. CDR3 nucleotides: TGTGCCAGCAGCCAAGGCCCCGGGGGATTGAACACTGAAGCTTTCTTT. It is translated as CASSQGPGGLNTEAFF.

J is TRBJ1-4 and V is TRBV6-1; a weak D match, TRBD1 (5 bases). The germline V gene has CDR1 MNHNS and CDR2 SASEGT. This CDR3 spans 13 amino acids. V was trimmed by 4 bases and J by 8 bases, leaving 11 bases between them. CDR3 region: CASSGGGNEKLFF. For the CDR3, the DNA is TGTGCCAGCAGTGGGGGGGGGAACGAAAAACTGTTTTTT.

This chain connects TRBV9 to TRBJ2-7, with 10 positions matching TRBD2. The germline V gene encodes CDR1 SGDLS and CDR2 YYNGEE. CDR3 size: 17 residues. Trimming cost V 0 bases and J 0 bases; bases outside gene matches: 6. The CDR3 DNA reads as TGTGCCAGCAGCGTAGGGGATCCTAGCGGGGGCTCCTACGAGCAGTACTTC. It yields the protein CASSVGDPSGGSYEQYF. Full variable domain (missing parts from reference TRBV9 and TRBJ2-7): DSGVTQTPKHLITATGQRVTLRCSPRSGDLSVYWYQQSLDQGLQFLIQYYNGEERAKGNILERFSAQQFPDLHSELNLSSLELGDSALYFCASSVGDPSGGSYEQYFGPGTRLTVT.

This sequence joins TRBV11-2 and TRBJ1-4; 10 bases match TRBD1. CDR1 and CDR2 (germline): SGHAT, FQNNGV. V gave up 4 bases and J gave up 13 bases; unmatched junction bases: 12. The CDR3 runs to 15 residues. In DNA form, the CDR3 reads TGTGCCAGCAGCTCCTCGGGACAGGGGACCTCGGGACTGTTTTTT. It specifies CASSSSGQGTSGLFF. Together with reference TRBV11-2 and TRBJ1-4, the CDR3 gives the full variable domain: EAGVAQSPRYKIIEKRQSVAFWCNPISGHATLYWYQQILGQGPKLLIQFQNNGVVDDSQLPKDRFSAERLKGVDSTLKIQPAKLEDSAVYLCASSSSGQGTSGLFFGSGTQLSVL.